The TCR beta chain under discussion was sequenced for a study of blood T cell repertoires in COVID-19. Study details: Sample material is recorded as cDNA or gDNA derived from T cells, B-cell-depleted T cells, or PBMCs.

Sequencing was performed with immunoSEQ multiplex PCR; in TCRdb, only in-frame clones are kept and a portion is missing. In the table there are approximately 260,000 clones, under 90% of which are singletons. V was pared by 2 bases and J by 4 bases, with 6 bases of the junction left unmatched. The germline V gene encodes CDR1 ENHRY and CDR2 SYGVKD. CDR3 size: 16 residues. The V and J genes are TRBV10-3 and TRBJ1-4, with 8 positions matching TRBD1. The source material was PBMCs or T cells enriched from blood (not recorded which). The sequence came from a woman in her fifties or sixties who had recovered from COVID-19. The CDR3 DNA reads as TGTGCCATCAGTGAGACCCGGACAGGGTTTAATGAAAAACTGTTTTTT. It yields the protein CAISETRTGFNEKLFF.